This T cell receptor (beta chain) originates from a study of response to subunit inactivated influenza vaccine. Study results and caveats: Researchers suggested that each seasonal influenza vaccination recruits few new T cells.

Per germline, CDR1 SNHLY and CDR2 FYNNEI. V shed 4 bases and J shed 2 bases, with 14 bases lying between them. The CDR3 extends over 15 amino acids. In this sample, this clonotype turned up a few times. Its antigen is still unknown. Each CDR3 protein gets one entry after TCRdb re-called the RT-PCR reads with MiXCR. This table has about 520,000 distinct CDR3 sequences, 25% appearing once. The chain combines TRBV2 with TRBJ1-2, with a tentative D call TRBD1 (6 bases). Source: CD4+ T cells sorted from PBMCs, taken roughly 5 days after vaccination. The source of this sequence is a man aged 45-65 years who received an inactivated influenza vaccine. CDR3 in amino acids: CASSGWGDRNYGYTF. The CDR3 nucleotides read TGTGCCAGCAGTGGATGGGGCGACAGGAACTATGGCTACACCTTC.